This T cell receptor beta chain is drawn from a study of human T cells and chemical hapten exposure. This CDR3 has 12 residues. Germline V gene data show CDR1 as SQVTM and CDR2 as ANQGSEA. Time point given: pre-sensitization, week 0. Noted treatment: therapeutic diphenylcyclopropenone sensitization with weekly scalp DPC. TCRdb redid the calling of the RACE reads with MiXCR, one entry per CDR3 protein. This sample yields some 330,000 distinct CDR3 sequences, of which 5.5% are seen a single time; approximately 8.2% belongs to the top ten. The sequencing used whole blood, collected in connection with sensitization to the hapten diphenylcyclopropenone (DPC). V usage is TRBV29-1 and J usage is TRBJ2-2; tentative D call: TRBD1 (5 bases). The TCR originated in a woman under 30 with alopecia areata. Some clones in this sample may be carry-over from other donors' samples. CDR3 in DNA: TGCACCGCGTGGGGCGACACCGGGGAGCTGTTTTTT. Its translation is CTAWGDTGELFF.